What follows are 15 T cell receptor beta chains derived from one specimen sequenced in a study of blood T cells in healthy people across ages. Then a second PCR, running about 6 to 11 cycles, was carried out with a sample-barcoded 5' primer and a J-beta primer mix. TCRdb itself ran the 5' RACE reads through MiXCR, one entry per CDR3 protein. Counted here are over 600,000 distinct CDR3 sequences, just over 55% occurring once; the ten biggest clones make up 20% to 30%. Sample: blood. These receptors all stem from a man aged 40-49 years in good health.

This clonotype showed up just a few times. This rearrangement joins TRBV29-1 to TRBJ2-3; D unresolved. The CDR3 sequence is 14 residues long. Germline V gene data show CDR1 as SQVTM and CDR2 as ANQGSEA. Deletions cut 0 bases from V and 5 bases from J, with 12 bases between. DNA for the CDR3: TGCAGCGTTGAAGACCTCAAGACTGGAGATACGCAGTATTTT. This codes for CSVEDLKTGDTQYF.

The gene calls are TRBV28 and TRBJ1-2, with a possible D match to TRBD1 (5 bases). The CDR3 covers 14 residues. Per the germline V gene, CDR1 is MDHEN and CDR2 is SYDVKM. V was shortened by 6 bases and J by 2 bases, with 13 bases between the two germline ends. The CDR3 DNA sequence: TGTGCCAGCAGCCCCCCCGCAGGGAACTATGGCTACACCTTC. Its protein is CASSPPAGNYGYTF.

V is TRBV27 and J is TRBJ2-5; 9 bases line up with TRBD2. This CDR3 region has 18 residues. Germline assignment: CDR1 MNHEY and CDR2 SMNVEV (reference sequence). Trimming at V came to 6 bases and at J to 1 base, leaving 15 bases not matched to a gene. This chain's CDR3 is CASRRRGGRGIIQETQYF. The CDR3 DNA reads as TGTGCCAGCAGGAGAAGGGGCGGGAGGGGAATCATCCAAGAGACCCAGTACTTC.

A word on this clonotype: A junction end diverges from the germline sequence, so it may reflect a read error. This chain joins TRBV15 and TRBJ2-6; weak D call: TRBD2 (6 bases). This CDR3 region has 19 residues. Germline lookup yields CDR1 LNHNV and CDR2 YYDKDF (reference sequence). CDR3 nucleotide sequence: TGTGCCACCAGCCGACAACCGGGACGGGGAGGTTCTGGGGTCAACGTCCTGACTTTC. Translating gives CATSRQPGRGGSGVNVLTF.

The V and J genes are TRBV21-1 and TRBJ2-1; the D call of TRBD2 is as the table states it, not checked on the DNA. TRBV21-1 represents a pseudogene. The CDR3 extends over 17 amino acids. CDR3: CASSKEGGRHSYNEQFF. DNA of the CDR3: TGTGCCAGCAGCAAAGAGGGTGGGAGGCACTCCTACAATGAGCAGTTCTTC.

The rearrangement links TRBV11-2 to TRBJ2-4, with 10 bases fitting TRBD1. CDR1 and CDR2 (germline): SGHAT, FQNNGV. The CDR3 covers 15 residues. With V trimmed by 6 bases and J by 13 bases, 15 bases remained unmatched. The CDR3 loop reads CASSSDRGHLYGQYF. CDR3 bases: TGTGCCAGCAGTTCCGACAGGGGGCACCTTTATGGGCAGTACTTC.

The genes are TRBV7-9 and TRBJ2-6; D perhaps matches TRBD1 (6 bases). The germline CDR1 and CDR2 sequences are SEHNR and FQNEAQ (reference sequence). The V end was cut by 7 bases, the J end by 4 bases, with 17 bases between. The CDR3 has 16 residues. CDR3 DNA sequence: TGTGCCAGCAAGGCCGAGGGGGTGTTAGGGGCCAACGTCCTGACTTTC. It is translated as CASKAEGVLGANVLTF.

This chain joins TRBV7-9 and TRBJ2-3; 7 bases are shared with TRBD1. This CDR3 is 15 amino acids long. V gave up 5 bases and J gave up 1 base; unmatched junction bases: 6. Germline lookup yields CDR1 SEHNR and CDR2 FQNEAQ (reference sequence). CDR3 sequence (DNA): TGTGCCAGCAGCACCGACAGGGCCGGCACAGATACGCAGTATTTT. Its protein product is CASSTDRAGTDTQYF.

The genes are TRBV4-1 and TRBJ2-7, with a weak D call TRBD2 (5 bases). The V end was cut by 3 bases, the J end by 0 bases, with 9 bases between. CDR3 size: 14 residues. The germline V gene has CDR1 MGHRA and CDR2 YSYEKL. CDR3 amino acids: CASSHGIGSYEQYF. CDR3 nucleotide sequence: TGCGCCAGCAGCCACGGGATAGGCTCCTACGAGCAGTACTTC.

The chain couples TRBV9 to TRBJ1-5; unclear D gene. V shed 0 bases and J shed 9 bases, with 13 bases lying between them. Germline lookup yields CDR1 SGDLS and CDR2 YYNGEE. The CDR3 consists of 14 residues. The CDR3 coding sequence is TGTGCCAGCAGCGTAGAGGGCGCGTCGGGGCCCCAGCATTTT. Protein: CASSVEGASGPQHF.

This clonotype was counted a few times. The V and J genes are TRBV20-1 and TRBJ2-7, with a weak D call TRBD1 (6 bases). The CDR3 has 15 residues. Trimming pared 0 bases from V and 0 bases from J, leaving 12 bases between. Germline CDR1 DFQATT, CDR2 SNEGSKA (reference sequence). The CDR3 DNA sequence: TGCAGTGCTAGAGAAAGGTCAGGGGCCTCCTACGAGCAGTACTTC. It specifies CSARERSGASYEQYF.

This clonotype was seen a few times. The CDR3 coding sequence is TGTGCCATCAGTGACGCAGGGACGGGCGAGCAGTACTTC. Translating gives CAISDAGTGEQYF. The chain employs TRBV10-3 and TRBJ2-5, with D perhaps matching TRBD1 or TRBD2 (5 bases each). The closer fit of TRBJ2-7 to the DNA end suggests the J call may be wrong. This CDR3 region has 13 residues. The germline gives CDR1 ENHRY, CDR2 SYGVKD.

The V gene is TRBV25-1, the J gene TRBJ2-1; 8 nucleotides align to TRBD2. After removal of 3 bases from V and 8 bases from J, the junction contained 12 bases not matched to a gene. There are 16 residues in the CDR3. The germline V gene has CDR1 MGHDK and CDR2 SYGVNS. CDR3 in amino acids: CASSDPSGGGRDEQFF. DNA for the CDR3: TGTGCCAGCAGTGATCCCTCGGGGGGGGGTCGGGATGAGCAGTTCTTC.

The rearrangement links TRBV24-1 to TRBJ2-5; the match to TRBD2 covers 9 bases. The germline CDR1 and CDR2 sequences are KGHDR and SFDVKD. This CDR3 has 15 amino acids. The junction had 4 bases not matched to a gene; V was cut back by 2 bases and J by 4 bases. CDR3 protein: CATSDSRGRVETQYF. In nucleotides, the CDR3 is TGTGCCACCAGTGATTCCCGCGGGAGGGTAGAGACCCAGTACTTC.

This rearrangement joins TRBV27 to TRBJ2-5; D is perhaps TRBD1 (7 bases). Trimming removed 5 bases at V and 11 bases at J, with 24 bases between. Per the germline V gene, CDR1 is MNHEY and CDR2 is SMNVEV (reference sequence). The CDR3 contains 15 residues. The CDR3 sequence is CASSAPGEGAFFQYF. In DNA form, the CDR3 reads TGTGCCAGCAGTGCACCGGGAGAGGGGGCGTTTTTTCAGTACTTC.